The 28 T cell receptor beta chains below all came from one sample that was sequenced in a study of cytomegalovirus exposure and HLA in healthy donors. Clones were read by immunoSEQ multiplex PCR, and TCRdb kept only the in-frame ones, dropping some. The sample consists of 100,000 to 150,000 clones, roughly 87% of them appearing once. What was sequenced was PBMCs. These receptors were collected from a woman aged 18-29 years in good health and CMV-seronegative.

J is TRBJ1-1 and V is TRBV18; weak D call: TRBD1 (6 bases). This CDR3 has 14 amino acids. Germline loops: CDR1 KGHSH, CDR2 LQKENI. V was clipped by 3 bases and J by 4 bases, with 12 bases between them. The CDR3 is CASSPPGVGTEAFF. CDR3 in DNA: TGTGCCAGCTCACCTCCAGGGGTCGGCACTGAAGCTTTCTTT.

J is TRBJ2-7 and V is TRBV11-2, with a weak D call TRBD1 (6 bases). The V gene's germline CDR1 is SGHAT and CDR2 FQNNGV. The CDR3 consists of 13 residues. The V end lost 1 base, the J end lost 3 bases, and 7 bases lay between the germline ends. The CDR3 nucleotides are TGTGCCAGCAGCTTAGCACAGGGCTACGAGCAGTACGTC. The encoded protein is CASSLAQGYEQYV.

A few counts support this clone. The chain joins TRBV27 to TRBJ1-2, with a weak D call TRBD1 (6 bases). The CDR3 totals 13 residues. CDR1 and CDR2 (germline): MNHEY, SMNVEV (reference sequence). V lost 5 bases and J 2 bases, leaving 9 bases between the germline ends. The CDR3 loop reads CASSPQGNYGYTF. CDR3 bases: TGTGCCAGCAGTCCGCAGGGGAACTATGGCTACACCTTC.

A few counts support this clone. The rearrangement uses TRBV4-1 and TRBJ2-7; 7 bases agree with TRBD1. From germline, CDR1 is MGHRA and CDR2 YSYEKL. The V segment lost 0 bases and the J segment 6 bases; nucleotides outside the gene matches: 8. This CDR3 has 15 residues. CDR3 in amino acids: CASSQDEGAGFEQYV. The DNA for the CDR3 is TGCGCCAGCAGCCAAGATGAGGGGGCGGGTTTCGAGCAGTACGTC.

The chain has TRBV7-2 and TRBJ2-5, with 13 bases lining up with TRBD2. After removal of 6 bases from V and 4 bases from J, the junction contained 5 bases not matched to a gene. In germline, CDR1 is SGHTA, CDR2 FQGNSA. The CDR3 is 15 amino acids. CDR3 residues: CASRRTSGGSETQYF. The CDR3 DNA is TGTGCCAGCAGAAGGACTAGCGGGGGATCAGAGACCCAGTACTTC.

This chain links TRBV6-5 with TRBJ1-1; no clear D gene. The CDR3 consists of 14 residues. The V and J ends lost 8 bases and 4 bases respectively, with 17 bases between them. The germline gives CDR1 MNHEY, CDR2 SVGAGI. This chain's CDR3 is CASALLGGSTEAFF. In DNA form, the CDR3 reads TGTGCCAGCGCATTATTAGGAGGCAGCACTGAAGCTTTCTTT.

V and J are TRBV6-1 and TRBJ1-1, with TRBD1 identical over 12 bases. CDR3 length: 14 amino acids. With 9 bases clipped from V and 6 bases from J, the junction kept 8 bases outside the gene matches. Germline V gives CDR1 MNHNS, CDR2 SASEGT. CDR3 sequence: CASGTGGSRAEAFF. In nucleotides, the CDR3 is TGTGCCAGTGGGACAGGGGGCTCGAGGGCTGAAGCTTTCTTT.

The chain is built from TRBV5-6 and TRBJ2-5, with D unclear. The CDR3 covers 13 residues. CDR1 is SGHDT, CDR2 YYEEEE, per germline. V gave up 1 base and J gave up 2 bases, with 6 bases separating them. Written as DNA, the CDR3 is TGTGCCAGCAGCTTGCGAGATCAAGAGACCCAGTACTTC. Translating it yields CASSLRDQETQYF.

The rearrangement joins TRBV9 to TRBJ2-3, with 13 positions matching TRBD2. The germline V gene encodes CDR1 SGDLS and CDR2 YYNGEE. The V segment lost 3 bases and the J segment 6 bases; nucleotides outside the gene matches: 10. The CDR3 runs to 17 residues. CDR3 protein: CASSGALTSGGRDTQYF. CDR3 sequence (DNA): TGTGCCAGCAGCGGAGCCCTGACTAGCGGGGGGAGGGATACGCAGTATTTT.

This sequence joins TRBV7-9 and TRBJ2-1; D gene ambiguous. CDR3 size: 13 residues. Trimming took 0 bases from V and 6 from J, leaving 6 bases between them. Germline V gives CDR1 SEHNR, CDR2 FQNEAQ (reference sequence). The CDR3 DNA is TGTGCCAGCAGCTTAGCGTCTACCAATGAGCAGTTCTTC. Amino acids: CASSLASTNEQFF.

This chain links TRBV11-2 with TRBJ2-7; 7 bases are a match to TRBD2. V lost 5 bases, J lost 2 bases, and 18 bases stayed unmatched. The CDR3 runs to 18 residues. Germline CDR1 and CDR2: SGHAT and FQNNGV. CDR3 DNA: TGTGCCAGCAGCGGCGGGGGACTCAGAGGGTACACAGCCTACGAGCAGTACGTC. This gives the protein CASSGGGLRGYTAYEQYV.

The rearrangement links TRBV5-4 to TRBJ2-5; 13 nucleotides agree with TRBD2. Germline trimming cut 4 bases from V and 3 bases from J; bases unmatched to any gene: 3. The CDR3 extends over 15 amino acids. Germline V gives CDR1 SGHNT, CDR2 YYREEE (reference sequence). The CDR3 loop reads CASSQGLAGEETQYF. In nucleotides, the CDR3 is TGTGCCAGCAGCCAAGGACTAGCGGGGGAAGAGACCCAGTACTTC.

V gene TRBV11-3 combines with J gene TRBJ2-2, with 8 nucleotides matching TRBD2. The length of the CDR3 is 19 residues. Germline CDR1 SGHNT, CDR2 YENEEA. With V trimmed by 5 bases and J by 1 base, 15 bases remained unmatched. This chain's CDR3 is CASSPAGVWASRNTGELFF. The CDR3 DNA reads as TGTGCCAGCAGCCCAGCGGGGGTTTGGGCGAGCCGGAACACCGGGGAGCTGTTTTTT.

This chain uses TRBV19 with TRBJ1-3, with a possible D match to TRBD1 (6 bases). Germline CDR1 reads LNHDA; CDR2 reads SQIVND (reference sequence). CDR3 length equals 15 residues. V was trimmed by 9 bases and J by 0 bases, leaving 15 bases between them. This CDR3 is CASRFRGSSGNTIYF. The CDR3 DNA sequence: TGTGCCAGCCGGTTCAGGGGTAGCTCTGGAAACACCATATATTTT.

V is TRBV7-9 and J is TRBJ2-7; 7 positions match TRBD2. Trimming at V came to 1 base and at J to 0 bases, leaving 3 bases not matched to a gene. Germline V gene lookup returns CDR1 SEHNR and CDR2 FQNEAQ (reference sequence). The CDR3 has 15 amino acids. The CDR3, as DNA: TGTGCCAGCAGCTTAGTGCGGGAGAGCTCCTACGAGCAGTACTTC. The encoded protein is CASSLVRESSYEQYF.

The chain couples TRBV7-7 to TRBJ2-3; no clear D. The CDR3 spans 14 residues. The germline V gene encodes CDR1 SSHAT and CDR2 FNYEAQ (reference sequence). The V end lost 3 bases, the J end lost 0 bases, and 7 bases lay between the germline ends. The CDR3 reads CASSLTYSTDTQYF. DNA for the CDR3: TGTGCCAGCAGCTTGACATACAGCACAGATACGCAGTATTTT.

This clone showed up just a few times. V is TRBV6-1 and J is TRBJ2-6, with unresolved D. Trimming took 4 bases from V and 0 from J, leaving 7 bases between them. Germline V gene data show CDR1 as MNHNS and CDR2 as SASEGT. The CDR3 extends over 15 amino acids. CDR3 loop: CASSGQDSGANVLTF. The CDR3 DNA follows: TGTGCCAGCAGTGGACAAGACTCTGGGGCCAACGTCCTGACTTTC.

Concerning this clone: The same CDR3 can be traced to other DNA sequences in this sample. The rearrangement links TRBV28 to TRBJ1-5; D remains unclear. CDR1 MDHEN and CDR2 SYDVKM come from the germline V gene. The CDR3 length is 11 residues. V lost 4 bases and J lost 5, with 3 bases in between. CDR3 nucleotides: TGTGCCAGCAGTTCGGATCAGCCCCAGCATTTT. Protein product: CASSSDQPQHF.

This clone is a singleton in its sample. V is TRBV10-3 and J is TRBJ1-3; no firm D call. Between the trimmed V and J ends, which lost 0 bases and 2 bases, there was a span of 14 bases. Germline values: CDR1 ENHRY, CDR2 SYGVKD. This CDR3 has 17 amino acids. CDR3 in DNA: TGTGCCATCAGTGAGTCCATTTTCTCCGACACTGGAAACACCATATATTTT. Translating gives CAISESIFSDTGNTIYF.

This clone was recorded only once. This chain connects TRBV6-5 to TRBJ1-3; D perhaps matches TRBD1 (5 bases). The CDR3 has 15 residues. With 0 bases removed from V and 4 bases from J, the gap between germline ends came to 10 bases. Germline lookup yields CDR1 MNHEY and CDR2 SVGAGI. The CDR3 bases are TGTGCCAGCAGTTACTCGCGGAGGGACGGAAACACCATATATTTT. Amino acids: CASSYSRRDGNTIYF.

The chain couples TRBV10-2 to TRBJ1-1; tentatively, D is TRBD1 (5 bases). Germline V gives CDR1 WSHSY, CDR2 SAAADI. V lost 7 bases to trimming and J lost 0 bases, with 12 bases between them. This CDR3 spans 14 amino acids. CDR3 nucleotide sequence: TGCGCCAGCAAAGGGGCAGGGATGAACACTGAAGCTTTCTTT. It codes for CASKGAGMNTEAFF.

This clone was seen more than once but under ten times. The rearrangement links TRBV29-1 to TRBJ2-1; 11 positions match TRBD1. The J segment lost 3 bases and the V segment lost 8 bases, leaving 3 bases of the junction unmatched. Germline lookup yields CDR1 SQVTM and CDR2 ANQGSEA. The CDR3 length is 13 residues. The CDR3 loop reads CSTGTGGYNEQFF. The CDR3 DNA reads TGCAGCACCGGGACAGGGGGCTACAATGAGCAGTTCTTC.

This clone was observed a few times. The DNA for the CDR3 is TGTGCCAGCAGCTTAGAGGGTGGACTGGGGGAGCTGTTTTTT. Its protein is CASSLEGGLGELFF. V gene TRBV7-6 combines with J gene TRBJ2-2; weak D call: TRBD2 (5 bases). Between the trimmed V and J ends, which lost 1 base and 8 bases, there was a span of 11 bases. The V gene's germline CDR1 is SGHVS and CDR2 FNYEAQ. The CDR3 sequence is 14 residues long.

The V call is TRBV2, the J call TRBJ1-5; D is uncertain. Germline CDR1 reads SNHLY; CDR2 reads FYNNEI. Trimming removed 4 bases from V and 5 bases from J, with 9 bases in between. The CDR3 consists of 13 residues. DNA of the CDR3: TGTGCCAGCAGTGCAGGCAACTATCAGCCCCAGCATTTT. Translated, it gives CASSAGNYQPQHF.

The V call is TRBV9, the J call TRBJ2-3; the D gene is possibly TRBD2 (5 bases). V lost 1 base to trimming and J lost 2 bases, with 8 bases between them. The CDR3 consists of 14 residues. Germline CDR1 reads SGDLS; CDR2 reads YYNGEE. CDR3 coding DNA: TGTGCCAGCAGCGTAATGGAGGACACAGATACGCAGTATTTT. Its translation is CASSVMEDTDTQYF.

The V and J genes are TRBV2 and TRBJ1-1; D is unclear. This CDR3 region has 11 residues. The germline gives CDR1 SNHLY, CDR2 FYNNEI. Deletions cut 6 bases from V and 8 bases from J, with 10 bases between. The CDR3 sequence: CASRPDKEAFF. CDR3 nucleotides: TGTGCCAGCAGACCCGACAAAGAAGCTTTCTTT.

This chain joins TRBV11-2 and TRBJ1-2, with a tentative D call TRBD1 (5 bases). Germline lookup yields CDR1 SGHAT and CDR2 FQNNGV. Trimming left V 5 bases short and J 1 base short, with 26 bases between. This CDR3 is 19 amino acids long. CDR3 coding DNA: TGTGCCAGCAGCACAGCAGGGTACGGGCTAAGAGGAAGTAACTATGGCTACACCTTC. As protein: CASSTAGYGLRGSNYGYTF.

The chain uses TRBV18 and TRBJ1-2; D may be TRBD1 (6 bases). Germline V gene lookup returns CDR1 KGHSH and CDR2 LQKENI. This CDR3 is 14 amino acids long. V was trimmed by 2 bases and J by 8 bases, leaving 15 bases between them. CDR3 DNA: TGTGCCAGCTCACCAATCCAGGGGTCAGAGGGCTACACCTTC. Translation gives CASSPIQGSEGYTF. Filled out from reference TRBV18 and TRBJ1-2, the complete variable domain reads NAGVMQNPRHLVRRRGQEARLRCSPMKGHSHVYWYRQLPEEGLKFMVYLQKENIIDESGMPKERFSAEFPKEGPSILRIQQVVRGDSAAYFCASSPIQGSEGYTFGSGTRLTVV.